The 5 T cell receptor beta chains in this list originate from one sample, sequenced in a study of T cell changes during pregnancy in multiple sclerosis. Clones were read by immunoSEQ multiplex PCR, and TCRdb kept only the in-frame ones, dropping some. The data contain more than 25,000 clones, about 92% of them singletons. This material consisted of peripheral blood, taken in the first trimester of pregnancy. The receptors come from a female donor in good health, enrolled as a control in a pregnancy study.

The count of this clone is one. The CDR3: CASSPSSGRALRDTQYF. The CDR3 coding sequence is TGCGCCAGCAGCCCTTCTAGCGGGAGGGCCCTCAGAGATACGCAGTATTTT. The V call is TRBV5-1, the J call TRBJ2-3, with TRBD2 matching 12 bases. J was trimmed by 5 bases and V by 4 bases; bases with no gene match: 11. This CDR3 region has 17 residues. Germline CDR1 is SGHRS and CDR2 is YFSETQ.

This chain connects TRBV5-4 to TRBJ1-2, with D possibly matching TRBD1 (6 bases). This CDR3 is built from 14 residues. The germline V gene has CDR1 SGHNT and CDR2 YYREEE (reference sequence). Trimming took off 3 bases at V and 6 bases at J, with 15 bases between the two ends. This CDR3 reads CASSWTVSGDGYTF. The CDR3 DNA sequence: TGTGCCAGCAGCTGGACAGTTTCTGGCGATGGCTACACCTTC.

This chain links TRBV6-5 with TRBJ1-4; D is possibly TRBD1 (5 bases). Trimming cost V 6 bases and J 1 base, with 9 bases left between them. The germline V gene has CDR1 MNHEY and CDR2 SVGAGI. The CDR3 consists of 14 residues. CDR3 DNA: TGTGCCAGCAGAGGGGCCTTAACTAATGAAAAACTGTTTTTT. This translates into CASRGALTNEKLFF.

V is TRBV5-1 and J is TRBJ1-5; no definite D call. Trimming left V 0 bases short and J 5 bases short, with 6 bases between. This CDR3 has 13 amino acids. Germline CDR1 SGHRS, CDR2 YFSETQ. The CDR3 reads CASSLDGDQPQHF. Written as DNA, the CDR3 is TGCGCCAGCAGCTTGGACGGGGATCAGCCCCAGCATTTT.

The gene calls are TRBV7-2 and TRBJ1-1; D unclear. The CDR3 is 13 residues long. From germline, CDR1 is SGHTA and CDR2 FQGNSA. The germline V and J ends were trimmed by 5 bases and 0 bases, with 7 bases remaining between them. The CDR3 DNA is TGTGCCAGCAGCCGTCAGGTGAACACTGAAGCTTTCTTT. Its translation: CASSRQVNTEAFF.